These T cell receptor beta chains were read from a single sample in a study of shared clonotypes between healthy human individuals. Measured with immunoSEQ multiplex PCR; TCRdb has only the in-frame clones, and not every one. The table shows about 2 million clones, with 85% to 95% occurring only once. Sequencing was performed on naive CD4+ T cells sorted from blood. The receptors were gathered from a man between 18 and 29 years old in good health. Both conserved end residues are part of each CDR3. The D gene is left open where the match is weak. Clone size appears in some rows only: once, few, many, or a class for an expanded clone.

CDR3 protein	CDR3 DNA	CDR3 length	clone size	V gene	J gene	D gene
CSVDWGGQSTDTQYF	TGCAGCGTTGATTGGGGCGGGCAGAGCACAGATACGCAGTATTTT	15	once	TRBV29-1	TRBJ2-3	NA
CASSPRARSSGELFF	TGTGCCAGCAGTCCCCGGGCCCGATCGTCCGGGGAGCTGTTTTTT	15	NA	TRBV27	TRBJ2-2	NA
CASKRGESGNTIYF	TGTGCCAGCAAGAGGGGAGAATCAGGAAACACCATATATTTT	14	NA	TRBV2	TRBJ1-3	NA
CATSWRVSSTDTQYF	TGTGCCACCAGCTGGCGGGTCTCTAGCACAGATACGCAGTATTTT	15	NA	TRBV15	TRBJ2-3	NA
CASSLGYNGELFF	TGTGCCAGCAGCTTAGGGTATAACGGGGAGCTGTTTTTT	13	once	TRBV11-2	TRBJ2-2	NA
CASSGGTSDKPLHF	TGTGCCAGCAGTGGGGGGACGTCAGACAAACCCCTCCACTTT	14	NA	TRBV2	TRBJ1-6	NA
CASSQEYGEQFF	TGCGCCAGCAGCCAAGAATATGGTGAGCAGTTCTTC	12	NA	TRBV4-3	TRBJ2-1	NA
CASSLDGELFF	TGTGCCAGCAGCTTGGACGGGGAGCTGTTTTTT	11	NA	TRBV7-6	TRBJ2-2	NA
CASSRTSVPYEQYF	TGTGCCAGTAGTAGGACTAGCGTCCCCTACGAGCAGTACTTC	14	NA	TRBV19	TRBJ2-7	TRBD2
CASSVGGNTEAFF	TGCGCCAGCAGTGTGGGGGGGAACACTGAAGCTTTCTTT	13	NA	TRBV10-1	TRBJ1-1	NA
CASSVGLAGGQETQYF	TGCGCCAGCAGTGTAGGACTAGCGGGAGGTCAAGAGACCCAGTACTTC	16	NA	TRBV5-1	TRBJ2-5	TRBD2
CASSDSGLRQETQYF	TGTGCCAGCAGTGATAGCGGGCTCCGACAAGAGACCCAGTACTTC	15	NA	TRBV2	TRBJ2-5	TRBD2
CASSQPLNTIYF	TGTGCCAGCAGCCAGCCCTTAAACACCATATATTTT	12	NA	TRBV14	TRBJ1-3	NA
CASSEAERLSYEQYF	TGTGCCAGCAGTGAAGCGGAGCGGTTAAGCTACGAGCAGTACTTC	15	NA	TRBV6-1	TRBJ2-7	NA
CASSLGGAGDPTYNEQFF	TGTGCCAGCAGCTTAGGCGGGGCGGGAGACCCGACCTACAATGAGCAGTTCTTC	18	NA	TRBV7-9	TRBJ2-1	TRBD2
CASSIDRDPYEQYF	TGTGCCAGCAGTATCGACAGGGATCCCTACGAGCAGTACTTC	14	NA	TRBV6-5	TRBJ2-7	TRBD1
CASSLRGTGSTEAFF	TGCGCCAGCAGCTTGCGTGGGACAGGGTCCACTGAAGCTTTCTTT	15	NA	TRBV5-1	TRBJ1-1	TRBD1
CASRPPPTAARVDEQYF	TGTGCTAGCAGGCCCCCCCCGACAGCCGCTCGAGTGGACGAGCAGTACTTC	17	NA	TRBV2	TRBJ2-7	NA
CASSTRTGPGEQFF	TGTGCCAGTAGTACCCGGACAGGGCCCGGGGAGCAGTTCTTC	14	NA	TRBV19	TRBJ2-1	TRBD1
CASSGGQGFNYGYTF	TGCGCCAGCAGCGGAGGACAGGGATTTAACTATGGCTACACCTTC	15	once	TRBV5-1	TRBJ1-2	TRBD1
CASRRGYQETQYF	TGTGCCAGTAGACGGGGGTACCAAGAGACCCAGTACTTC	13	NA	TRBV19	TRBJ2-5	NA
CASSIGTSGLYEQYF	TGCGCCAGCTCAATCGGGACTAGCGGGCTTTACGAGCAGTACTTC	15	once	TRBV10-1	TRBJ2-7	TRBD2
CASSLGAGEVHF	TGTGCCAGCAGTTTAGGAGCAGGAGAGGTCCACTTT	12	NA	TRBV27	TRBJ1-6	NA
CASSEPQFNYGYTF	TGTGCCAGCAGTGAACCCCAGTTTAACTATGGCTACACCTTC	14	NA	TRBV6-1	TRBJ1-2	NA
CASSLGGGQWSYEQYF	TGTGCCAGCAGTTTAGGGGGGGGACAGTGGAGCTACGAGCAGTACTTC	16	NA	TRBV28	TRBJ2-7	NA
CASSLTMGDTQYF	TGTGCCAGCAGCCTGACTATGGGAGATACGCAGTATTTT	13	NA	TRBV7-9	TRBJ2-3	NA
CASSPGLAGDIAYEQYF	TGCGCCAGCAGCCCGGGACTAGCGGGAGATATCGCCTACGAGCAGTACTTC	17	NA	TRBV5-1	TRBJ2-7	TRBD2
CAWSARVVEQYF	TGTGCCTGGAGCGCCCGGGTGGTAGAGCAGTACTTC	12	NA	TRBV30	TRBJ2-7	NA
CASSPGTGGPDTQYF	TGTGCCAGCAGCCCAGGGACAGGGGGCCCAGATACGCAGTATTTT	15	NA	TRBV11-3	TRBJ2-3	TRBD1
CASSLDLAGLAKNIQYF	TGTGCCAGCAGCTTAGACCTAGCGGGTTTAGCCAAAAACATTCAGTACTTC	17	NA	TRBV7-8	TRBJ2-4	TRBD2
CASSVAPGGNTGELFF	TGTGCCAGCAGCGTAGCTCCGGGAGGGAACACCGGGGAGCTGTTTTTT	16	NA	TRBV9	TRBJ2-2	TRBD2
CATRFRGAAKNIQYF	TGTGCCACCCGATTCAGGGGGGCGGCCAAAAACATTCAGTACTTC	15	NA	TRBV6-5	TRBJ2-4	NA
CASSLTQGDGYTF	TGTGCCAGCAGCTTAACACAGGGGGATGGCTACACCTTC	13	NA	TRBV7-3	TRBJ1-2	TRBD1
CASWDRDFGYTF	TGTGCCAGCTGGGACAGGGATTTTGGCTACACCTTC	12	NA	TRBV19	TRBJ1-2	TRBD1
CASSAGGSSYEQYF	TGTGCCAGCAGCGCCGGGGGCAGCTCCTACGAGCAGTACTTC	14	NA	TRBV9	TRBJ2-7	NA
CASSQDRFDNSPLHF	TGTGCCAGCAGCCAAGACAGGTTTGATAATTCACCCCTCCACTTT	15	NA	TRBV14	TRBJ1-6	NA
CASSAHSGGNTDTQYF	TGTGCCAGCAGCGCACATAGCGGGGGGAACACAGATACGCAGTATTTT	16	NA	TRBV9	TRBJ2-3	TRBD2
CASSLPQGMETQYF	TGTGCCAGCAGTCTCCCACAGGGGATGGAGACCCAGTACTTC	14	NA	TRBV28	TRBJ2-5	TRBD1
CASSFNALVNTEAFF	TGTGCCAGCTCATTCAATGCACTGGTGAACACTGAAGCTTTCTTT	15	once	TRBV18	TRBJ1-1	NA
CASSYPRTSGRQREDTQYF	TGTGCCAGCAGTTATCCCCGGACTAGCGGGAGACAACGAGAAGATACGCAGTATTTT	19	NA	TRBV6-7	TRBJ2-3	TRBD2
CASSETRGGQPQHF	TGTGCCAGCAGTGAAACTCGGGGAGGACAGCCCCAGCATTTT	14	NA	TRBV6-1	TRBJ1-5	NA